This T cell receptor (beta chain) was captured by sequencing in a study of T-cell reconstitution after alpha-beta-depleted transplantation in children (dated by TCRdb to the mid-2010s). Study-wide context: Using TCR repertoire profiling, the study quantitatively followed how T-cell immune reconstitution unfolded in children after TCRalphabeta/CD19-depleted allogeneic hematopoietic cell transplantation.

Results and caveats for the whole study, not just this receptor: In some patients, the high TCRbeta diversity seen at day 60 was put down to recipient T cells and intrathymic progenitors that had survived conditioning. The apparently early recovery of alphabetaT-cell counts about two months after transplant reportedly depended on only several hundred rapidly expanded clones that came from non-depleted graft cells. Hyperexpanded clone frequencies declined over subsequent months; after one year, T-cell counts and TCRbeta diversity were mostly attributed to newly produced T cells.

Library construction relied on PCR. Sequencing relied on an Illumina HiSeq 2500. TCR libraries were prepared with molecular barcoding, using unique molecular identifiers to normalize TCRbeta repertoire quantification. Through fastp at Q25 and MiXCR, TCRdb rebuilt clones from the public reads, retaining in-frame beta chains. Rows are unified per CDR3 protein, each entry keeping the most common DNA and genes. The sample profile shows a few hundred thousand distinct CDR3 sequences; over 25% of them were found once. Under 45% of the sample is in the top ten clones. CDR1 and CDR2 (SGHTA, FQGNSA) derive from the germline V gene. Relative to germline, V is 5 bases shorter and J is 5 bases shorter, with 13 bases between their ends. The CDR3 contains 14 residues, cysteine and phenylalanine counted. The only DNA kept is the CDR3, 42 bases in frame from the first base. The sample's treatment or condition, from its label and the paper: allogeneic hematopoietic cell transplantation with graft depleted of TCRalphabeta T cells and CD19 B cells. TCRalphabeta/CD19-depleted allogeneic hematopoietic cell grafts were given to the transplant recipients, all of whom were children.

Remarks on this clonotype: What this receptor recognizes is not known. The input lacks base qualities; no much larger clone sits a single base away.

The sequencing here drew on PBMCs, taken before TCRalphabeta/CD19-depleted stem cell transplant. This clonotype was obtained from a boy younger than two with Wiskott-Aldrich syndrome, due to receive a stem cell transplant. The rearranged chain carries TRBV7-2 and TRBJ2-1; D gene: possibly TRBD2, on 6 matching bases. The sequenced DNA: TGTGCCAGCAGCCGTAATGGACTACACAATGAGCAGTTCTTC. Translated, it gives CASSRNGLHNEQFF.